What follows describes a single TCR beta chain. The CDR3 totals 18 residues. V was pared by 0 bases and J by 2 bases, with 19 bases between. Germline CDR1 is SNHLY and CDR2 is FYNNEI. This sample was included in a study of T cell changes during pregnancy in multiple sclerosis. Profiling relied on immunoSEQ multiplex PCR, and the TCRdb table lists in-frame clones only, not all of them. This sample has 20,000 to 25,000 clones, with about 86% found just once. The V gene is TRBV2, the J gene TRBJ1-2; no clear D gene. Material: CD4+ T cells from peripheral blood mononuclear cells, obtained in the first trimester of pregnancy. The origin of this receptor is a female donor in good health, enrolled as a control in a pregnancy study. The CDR3 coding sequence is TGTGCCAGCAGTGAAGCGGCTATGCAGCGACTTCTAAACTATGGCTACACCTTC. Its translation is CASSEAAMQRLLNYGYTF. Complete variable domain (other parts from reference TRBV2 and TRBJ1-2): EPEVTQTPSHQVTQMGQEVILRCVPISNHLYFYWYRQILGQKVEFLVSFYNNEISEKSEIFDDQFSVERPDGSNFTLKIRSTKLEDSAMYFCASSEAAMQRLLNYGYTFGSGTRLTVV.